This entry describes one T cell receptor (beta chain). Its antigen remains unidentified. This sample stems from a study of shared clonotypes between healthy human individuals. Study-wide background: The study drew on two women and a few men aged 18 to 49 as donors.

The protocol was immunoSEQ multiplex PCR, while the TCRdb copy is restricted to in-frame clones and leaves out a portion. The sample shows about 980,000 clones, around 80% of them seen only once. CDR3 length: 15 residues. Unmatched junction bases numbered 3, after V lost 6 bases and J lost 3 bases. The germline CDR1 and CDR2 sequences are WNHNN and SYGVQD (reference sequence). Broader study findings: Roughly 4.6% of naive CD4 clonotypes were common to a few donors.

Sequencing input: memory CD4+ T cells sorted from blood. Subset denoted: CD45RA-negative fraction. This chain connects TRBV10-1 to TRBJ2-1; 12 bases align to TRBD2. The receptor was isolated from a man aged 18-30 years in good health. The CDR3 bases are TGCGCCAGCAGGACGACTAGCGGGAGCTACAATGAGCAGTTCTTC. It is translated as CASRTTSGSYNEQFF.